This T cell receptor beta chain was obtained from a study of T cell responses to AZD1222 COVID-19 vaccine. Notes on the study in general: Seropositive AZD1222 recipients at baseline numbered only five to seven. Clonal diversity was possibly underestimated, and the donors were mostly white British, with more females. Of spike-specific TCRs, nearly half reportedly target regions left unmutated in variants. Spike-specific TCR breadth and depth were elevated following two AZD1222 doses.

Produced via immunoSEQ multiplex PCR; TCRdb's table is partial and in-frame only. The sample carries 150,000 to 180,000 clones, 88% recorded once. In this sample, this clone turned up once. Antigen specificity is unknown. This CDR3 comprises 16 residues. The germline V gene has CDR1 LGHNT and CDR2 FRNRAP. V was clipped by 0 bases and J by 5 bases, with 14 bases between them. Sample: peripheral blood, taken on day 0 of AZD1222 vaccination. The TCR comes from an adult in good health. This chain connects TRBV12-5 to TRBJ1-5; perhaps TRBD1 as D (5 bases). The chain's CDR3 is CASGLVLGRGDQPQHF. For the CDR3, the DNA is TGTGCTAGTGGTTTGGTACTGGGTAGGGGTGATCAGCCCCAGCATTTT. Looking up the rest from reference TRBV12-5 and TRBJ1-5 gives the full variable domain: DARVTQTPRHKVTEMGQEVTMRCQPILGHNTVFWYRQTMMQGLELLAYFRNRAPLDDSGMPKDRFSAEMPDATLATLKIQPSEPRDSAVYFCASGLVLGRGDQPQHFGDGTRLSIL.